This record covers a single T cell receptor beta chain. This receptor's antigen is unknown. The method behind the library was 5' RACE. For each TCR library, approximately 4,000 ng of total RNA was used. For each sample, cDNA synthesis was carried out in eight separate reactions using SMARTScribe reverse transcriptase. During cDNA synthesis, template switching introduced unique molecular identifiers that contained a 6-nucleotide sample barcode. TCRalpha and TCRbeta cDNA was amplified by two nested PCRs of around 16 and 10 cycles, with bead purification after each PCR. Before amplification, cDNA was treated with uracil DNA-glycosylase and purified using the QIAquick PCR purification kit. The second PCR added Illumina TruSeq-compatible adapters along with sample-specific barcodes. Library quality and concentration were assessed using TapeStation and Qubit, and about 5 ng of each library was pooled. The pooled libraries were sequenced with 2 x 100 bp reads and custom sequencing primers on an Illumina HiSeq2500 single-index Rapid Run. The paper's processing steps were these. MiGEC version 1.2.6 was used for UMI-based consensus assembly, which corrected PCR and sequencing errors. MiXCR version 2.1.1 handled V(D)J alignment, clonotype assembly and CDR3 extraction. Gene usage, clonotype sharing and MAIT/NKT TCR abundance were normalised by analysing the top 1000, 10 000 and 20 000 clonotypes per sample. After downsampling to 27 000 UMIs, diversity was calculated as the inverse Simpson index using the vegan R package. Statistical testing used paired Mann-Whitney U tests on the discordant twin pairs and applied Benjamini-Hochberg correction for multiple testing. Once TCRdb had reprocessed the reads, it stored one entry per CDR3 protein sequence and supplied no DNA. TCRdb's processing, not the study's, gives the V and J calls here. This sample's table contains nearly 450,000 distinct CDR3 sequences. The ten largest make up about 2.6% of the sample.

The data belong to a study of monozygotic twins with inflammatory bowel disease (dated by TCRdb to the late 2010s). About the full investigation: A total of roughly 28 monozygotic twin pairs were included in the full study, comprising nine German pairs (four IBD-concordant, five IBD-discordant) and 19 IBD-discordant Danish pairs. The search for disease-associated traits relied mainly on comparing, within discordant pairs, IBD patients with their genetically identical healthy co-twins. Each individual had, on average, about 151 000 unique TCRalpha sequences and 181 000 unique TCRbeta sequences available for analysis. The paper as a whole reports these results and caveats: IBD patients shared fewer clonotypes with other individuals than healthy twins did, most markedly in patients showing signs of disease activity. Distinction between different T cell subtypes could not be achieved in the analysis. TCRbeta repertoire diversity, by inverse Simpson index, was decreased in IBD patients compared with their healthy co-twins. Background noise and inter-individual variability may have been introduced into the repertoires by the differing immunosuppressive treatments among patients. The results gave no support for a single strong signal or clonotype linked to IBD. Repertoire similarity did not differ between concordant and discordant twins, which could be due to limited statistical power.

From each donor, a roughly 2.7 ml peripheral blood sample was collected into PAXgene tubes and stored at -80 degrees C. Without T cell sorting, total RNA was isolated from whole blood using the PAXgene blood miRNA kit on an automated QIAcube. Peripheral blood from monozygotic twin pairs, either concordant or discordant for inflammatory bowel disease, underwent deep TCRalpha and TCRbeta repertoire profiling that used unique molecular barcoding. Smoking habits were recorded for all twin pairs, and each individual was classified as a current, former or never smoker. The TCR was taken from a human donor with ulcerative colitis or Crohn's disease, or a healthy co-twin of an affected twin (not recorded which). Sequencing was performed on blood.

The CDR3 in this case is CASSSTQKQWTNEQYF. Recombination joined TRBV18 with TRBJ2-7. The germline V gene encodes CDR1 KGHSH and CDR2 LQKENI. Taken from cysteine to phenylalanine, the CDR3 has 16 residues. There is no recorded DNA.